What follows is one T cell receptor (beta chain) and its context. Its antigen remains unknown. A 5'RACE template switching approach incorporating UMIs was used to make TCR beta cDNA. TCRdb reworked the 5' RACE reads into one entry per CDR3 protein, no DNA. The sample holds about 260,000 distinct CDR3 sequences. The sample comes from a study of T cells expressing NK-cell markers. General observations from the study: NKG2C+ dominant clonotypes from over 5 donors made up roughly 1.0-7.0% of CD8+ T cells. Similarly, these clonotypes led the CD3+CD56-NKG2C+ fraction as well in a few donors. The study did not resolve the HCMV specificity of expanded NKG2C+ T cell clones.

This CDR3 has 15 amino acids. The V gene's germline CDR1 is LGHNA and CDR2 YSLEER. Sequences were obtained from blood T cells: a sorted CD56 or NKG2C T cell subset, CD4+ or CD8+ T cells, or bulk PBMC T cells (not recorded which). The receptor comes from a woman between 18 and 70 years old in good health. V is TRBV4-3 and J is TRBJ2-3; the TCRdb D gene call, TRBD2, has no DNA to confirm it. The CDR3 spells CASSHGLGGADTQYF.